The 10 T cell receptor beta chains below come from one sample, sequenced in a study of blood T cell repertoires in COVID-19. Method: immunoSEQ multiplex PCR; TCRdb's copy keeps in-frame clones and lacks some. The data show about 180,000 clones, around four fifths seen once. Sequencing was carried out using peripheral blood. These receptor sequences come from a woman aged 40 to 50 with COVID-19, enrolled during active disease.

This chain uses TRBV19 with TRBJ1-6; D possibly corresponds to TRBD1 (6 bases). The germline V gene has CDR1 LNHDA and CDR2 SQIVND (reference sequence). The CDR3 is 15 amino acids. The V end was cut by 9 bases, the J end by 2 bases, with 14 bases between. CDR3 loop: CARNRATTYNSPLHF. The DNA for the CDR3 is TGTGCCAGGAACAGGGCCACAACCTATAATTCACCCCTCCACTTT.

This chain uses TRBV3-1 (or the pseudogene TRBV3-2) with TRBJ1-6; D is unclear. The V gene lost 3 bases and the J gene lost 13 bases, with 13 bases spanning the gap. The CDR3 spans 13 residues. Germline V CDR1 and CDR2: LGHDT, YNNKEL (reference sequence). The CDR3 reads CASSHAGPWPLHF. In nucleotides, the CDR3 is TGTGCCAGCAGCCATGCTGGCCCCTGGCCCCTCCACTTT.

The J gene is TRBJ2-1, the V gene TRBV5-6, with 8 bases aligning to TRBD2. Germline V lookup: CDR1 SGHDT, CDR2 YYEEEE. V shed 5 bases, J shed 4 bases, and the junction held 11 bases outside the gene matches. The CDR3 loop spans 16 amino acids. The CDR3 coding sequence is TGTGCCAGCAGGAGAACTAGCGGAGCCATTTACAATGAGCAGTTCTTC. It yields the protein CASRRTSGAIYNEQFF.

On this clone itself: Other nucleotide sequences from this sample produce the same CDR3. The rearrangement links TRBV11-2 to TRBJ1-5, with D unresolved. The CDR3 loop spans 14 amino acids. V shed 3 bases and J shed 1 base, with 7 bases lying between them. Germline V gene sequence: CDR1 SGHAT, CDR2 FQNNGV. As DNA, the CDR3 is TGTGCCAGCAGCTTGGGCGGGAGCAATCAGCCCCAGCATTTT. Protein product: CASSLGGSNQPQHF.

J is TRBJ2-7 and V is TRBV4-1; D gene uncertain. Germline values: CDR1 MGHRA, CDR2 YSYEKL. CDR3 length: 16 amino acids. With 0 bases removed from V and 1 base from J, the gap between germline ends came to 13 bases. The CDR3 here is CASSQDLAFPSYEQYF. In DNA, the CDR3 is TGCGCCAGCAGCCAAGATTTGGCTTTTCCTTCCTACGAGCAGTACTTC.

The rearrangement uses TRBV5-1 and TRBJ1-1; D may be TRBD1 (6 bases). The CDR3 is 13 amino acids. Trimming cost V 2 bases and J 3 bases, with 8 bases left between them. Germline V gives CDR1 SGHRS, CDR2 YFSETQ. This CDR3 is CASSFKGDTEAFF. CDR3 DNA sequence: TGCGCCAGCAGCTTCAAGGGGGACACTGAAGCTTTCTTT. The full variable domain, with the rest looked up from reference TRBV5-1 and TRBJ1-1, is KAGVTQTPRYLIKTRGQQVTLSCSPISGHRSVSWYQQTPGQGLQFLFEYFSETQRNKGNFPGRFSGRQFSNSRSEMNVSTLELGDSALYLCASSFKGDTEAFFGQGTRLTVV.

CDR3 in DNA: TGTGCCAGCAGTCCCGGGACAGGGGGCAAAAGCTCTGGAAACACCATATATTTT. This gives the protein CASSPGTGGKSSGNTIYF. This chain links TRBV28 with TRBJ1-3; 12 nucleotides align to TRBD1. After removal of 5 bases from V and 0 bases from J, the junction contained 8 bases not matched to a gene. The CDR3 runs 18 residues. Germline V lookup: CDR1 MDHEN, CDR2 SYDVKM.

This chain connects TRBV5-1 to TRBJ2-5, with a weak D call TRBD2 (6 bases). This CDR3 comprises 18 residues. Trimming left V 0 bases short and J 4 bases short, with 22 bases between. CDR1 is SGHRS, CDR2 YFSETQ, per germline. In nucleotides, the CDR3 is TGCGCCAGCAGCTTGGCAAATCTTAGTCCGGGAGAAGGAGAGACCCAGTACTTC. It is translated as CASSLANLSPGEGETQYF.

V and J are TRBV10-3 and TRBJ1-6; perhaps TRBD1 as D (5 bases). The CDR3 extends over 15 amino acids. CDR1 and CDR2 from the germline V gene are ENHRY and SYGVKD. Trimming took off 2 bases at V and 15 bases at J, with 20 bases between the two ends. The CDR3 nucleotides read TGTGCCATCAGTGAGGGTAGGGACTCCTTACCCCGCCTCCACTTT. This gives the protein CAISEGRDSLPRLHF.

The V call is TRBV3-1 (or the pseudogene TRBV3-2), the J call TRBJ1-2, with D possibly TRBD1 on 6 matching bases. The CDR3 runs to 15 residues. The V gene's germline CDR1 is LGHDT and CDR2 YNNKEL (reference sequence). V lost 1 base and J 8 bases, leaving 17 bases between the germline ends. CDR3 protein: CASSQGVGTGPGYTF. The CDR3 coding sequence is TGTGCCAGCAGCCAAGGGGTCGGAACAGGGCCAGGCTACACCTTC.